These 22 T cell receptor beta chains were all obtained from the same sample, sequenced in a study of a mutant IDH1 vaccine in newly diagnosed glioma. TCRdb's copy holds only in-frame clones and misses some; the assay was immunoSEQ multiplex PCR. This table has tens of thousands of clones, 65% to 85% appearing once. Time point defined: week 5, during vaccination. Every vaccination contained 300 ug of the mutant IDH1 20-mer peptide and was paired with topical imiquimod. These receptors' targets are unknown. The source was PBMCs, collected from a glioma patient whose treatment included an IDH1 peptide vaccine. These receptors originate from a man in his forties with glioma. Some clones in this sample may be carry-over from other donors' samples.

The chain uses TRBV2 and TRBJ1-5; tentative D call: TRBD1 (5 bases). The CDR3 contains 15 residues. Germline lookup yields CDR1 SNHLY and CDR2 FYNNEI. Trimming took off 5 bases at V and 3 bases at J, with 14 bases between the two ends. CDR3: CASSLGPGLNQPQHF. The CDR3 DNA follows: TGTGCCAGCAGTTTAGGTCCGGGACTCAATCAGCCCCAGCATTTT.

This chain connects TRBV12-5 to TRBJ2-1, with 11 bases aligning to TRBD2. The CDR3 length is 18 residues. Trimming cost V 6 bases and J 4 bases; bases outside gene matches: 14. Germline CDR1 is LGHNT and CDR2 is FRNRAP. This CDR3 is CASGRGRASGGLYNEQFF. In DNA form, the CDR3 reads TGTGCTAGTGGGAGGGGGCGGGCTAGCGGGGGGCTTTACAATGAGCAGTTCTTC.

The gene calls are TRBV2 and TRBJ1-4; D remains unclear. V was pared by 5 bases and J by 8 bases, with 12 bases between. Germline V CDR1 and CDR2: SNHLY, FYNNEI. The length of the CDR3 is 13 residues. The CDR3 coding sequence is TGTGCCAGCAGTATTTACATGTTGGAAAAACTGTTTTTT. Translated: CASSIYMLEKLFF.

The J gene is TRBJ2-3, the V gene TRBV6-5; D possibly uses TRBD1 or TRBD2 (5 bases each). Germline CDR1 reads MNHEY; CDR2 reads SVGAGI. This CDR3 region has 16 residues. The V end was cut by 4 bases, the J end by 5 bases, with 19 bases between. The CDR3 coding sequence is TGTGCCAGCAGTTCCTCGGGACCCAAGCGAGGAGATACGCAGTATTTT. This translates into CASSSSGPKRGDTQYF.

This clone appeared once. The chain employs TRBV2 and TRBJ1-2; 10 bases are shared with TRBD1. In germline, CDR1 is SNHLY, CDR2 FYNNEI. Unmatched junction bases numbered 7, after V lost 7 bases and J lost 8 bases. The CDR3 totals 13 residues. The CDR3 nucleotides read TGTGCCAGCACCTCGGACAGGGGGAACGGCTACACCTTC. It yields the protein CASTSDRGNGYTF. Full variable domain (missing parts from reference TRBV2 and TRBJ1-2): EPEVTQTPSHQVTQMGQEVILRCVPISNHLYFYWYRQILGQKVEFLVSFYNNEISEKSEIFDDQFSVERPDGSNFTLKIRSTKLEDSAMYFCASTSDRGNGYTFGSGTRLTVV.

The genes are TRBV27 and TRBJ2-7, with D perhaps being TRBD1 or TRBD2 (5 bases each). The germline gives CDR1 MNHEY, CDR2 SMNVEV (reference sequence). CDR3 length: 14 residues. V was clipped by 6 bases and J by 5 bases, with 17 bases between them. Written as DNA, the CDR3 is TGTGCCAGCAGGTTTGGGGGTTGGTTCGACGAGCAGTACTTC. Translated, it gives CASRFGGWFDEQYF.

This chain links TRBV2 with TRBJ1-5, with unresolved D. Germline V gives CDR1 SNHLY, CDR2 FYNNEI. Trimming pared 1 base from V and 6 bases from J, leaving 10 bases between. There are 14 residues in the CDR3. The CDR3 nucleotides are TGTGCCAGCAGTGAAGAAGGGCTTGGTCAGCCCCAGCATTTT. Residues: CASSEEGLGQPQHF. The full variable domain, completed using reference TRBV2 and TRBJ1-5, is EPEVTQTPSHQVTQMGQEVILRCVPISNHLYFYWYRQILGQKVEFLVSFYNNEISEKSEIFDDQFSVERPDGSNFTLKIRSTKLEDSAMYFCASSEEGLGQPQHFGDGTRLSIL.

This chain links TRBV2 with TRBJ1-1; no clear D. The CDR3 loop spans 13 amino acids. Germline values: CDR1 SNHLY, CDR2 FYNNEI. Trimming left V 10 bases short and J 0 bases short, with 12 bases between. The CDR3 here is CATSLTVNTEAFF. The CDR3 DNA is TGTGCCACCTCATTAACAGTGAACACTGAAGCTTTCTTT.

This rearrangement joins TRBV10-3 to TRBJ1-1; 7 nucleotides line up with TRBD1. The CDR3 sequence is 12 residues long. CDR1 is ENHRY and CDR2 is SYGVKD in the germline V gene. V trimming: 7 bases; J trimming: 5 bases; junction bases outside the gene matches: 4. CDR3 nucleotides: TGTGCCATCACCACAGGGGAGACTGAAGCTTTCTTT. It is translated as CAITTGETEAFF.

The chain combines TRBV4-1 with TRBJ1-3; D not certain. CDR1 MGHRA and CDR2 YSYEKL come from the germline V gene. Trimming left V 0 bases short and J 4 bases short, with 13 bases between. The CDR3 runs 16 residues. CDR3 bases: TGCGCCAGCAGCCAAGACACGAGGGTGGAAGGAAACACCATATATTTT. This sequence encodes CASSQDTRVEGNTIYF.

The rearrangement joins TRBV7-2 to TRBJ2-2; no firm D call. CDR1 is SGHTA, CDR2 FQGNSA, per germline. Trimming left V 5 bases short and J 6 bases short, with 13 bases between. There are 14 residues in the CDR3. In DNA, the CDR3 is TGTGCCAGCAGCCCCGGTGCGGTCCCCGGGGAGCTGTTTTTT. Residues: CASSPGAVPGELFF.

The chain has TRBV6-5 and TRBJ1-2, with D perhaps matching TRBD1 (6 bases). From germline, CDR1 is MNHEY and CDR2 SVGAGI. CDR3 size: 13 residues. Between the trimmed V and J ends, which lost 4 bases and 5 bases, there was a span of 11 bases. CDR3: CASSSGAMYGYTF. In DNA form, the CDR3 reads TGTGCCAGCAGTTCAGGGGCCATGTATGGCTACACCTTC.

J is TRBJ1-1 and V is TRBV28; TRBD1 might be the D (5 bases). Germline CDR1 reads MDHEN; CDR2 reads SYDVKM. This CDR3 spans 11 amino acids. The V and J ends lost 5 bases and 6 bases respectively, with 7 bases between them. The CDR3: CASSARAEAFF. CDR3 nucleotide sequence: TGTGCCAGCAGTGCCAGGGCTGAAGCTTTCTTT.

The chain uses TRBV5-6 and TRBJ2-5; D uncertain. Trimming removed 4 bases at V and 5 bases at J, with 9 bases between. This CDR3 has 12 residues. Germline CDR1 reads SGHDT; CDR2 reads YYEEEE. The CDR3 nucleotides read TGTGCCAGCAGCCGGCCCGGCGAGACCCAGTACTTC. Amino acids: CASSRPGETQYF.

The genes are TRBV19 and TRBJ1-6; D not certain. The CDR3 runs to 15 residues. In germline, CDR1 is LNHDA, CDR2 SQIVND (reference sequence). The V gene lost 3 bases and the J gene lost 4 bases, with 10 bases spanning the gap. The CDR3 DNA is TGTGCCAGTAGTATGACAAGTTTTTATAATTCACCCCTCCACTTT. It specifies CASSMTSFYNSPLHF.

The rearrangement joins TRBV6-5 to TRBJ1-1; D unresolved. The CDR3 is made up of 14 amino acids. The germline gives CDR1 MNHEY, CDR2 SVGAGI. Trimming shortened V by 2 bases and J by 1 base, and 8 bases separated the two germline ends. This CDR3 reads CASSYVAGNTEAFF. The DNA of the CDR3 is TGTGCCAGCAGTTACGTGGCCGGGAACACTGAAGCTTTCTTT.

There are a few counts of this clone. V is TRBV30 and J is TRBJ1-5, with D unresolved. The CDR3 runs 12 residues. Trimming stripped 5 bases from V and 0 bases from J, with 5 bases between. From germline, CDR1 is GTSNPN and CDR2 SVGIG (reference sequence). The DNA of the CDR3 is TGTGCCTGGGCCTATAGCAATCAGCCCCAGCATTTT. This gives the protein CAWAYSNQPQHF.

This clone was counted a few times. The CDR3 DNA is TGCAGCGTTGTGGAGGCATCTGGATTCTACGAGCAGTACTTC. Amino acids: CSVVEASGFYEQYF. V gene TRBV29-1 combines with J gene TRBJ2-7, with D tentatively TRBD2 (5 bases). Germline V gene lookup returns CDR1 SQVTM and CDR2 ANQGSEA. Trimming shortened V by 4 bases and J by 3 bases, and 16 bases separated the two germline ends. CDR3 length: 14 residues.

This clone has a handful of counts. The chain carries TRBV29-1 and TRBJ1-5; D gene uncertain. The V gene lost 4 bases and the J gene lost 2 bases, with 9 bases spanning the gap. The CDR3 sequence is 13 residues long. Germline lookup yields CDR1 SQVTM and CDR2 ANQGSEA. The chain's CDR3 is CSVVLGGNQPQHF. In DNA form, the CDR3 reads TGCAGCGTTGTCCTCGGGGGCAATCAGCCCCAGCATTTT.

The rearrangement links TRBV27 to TRBJ1-4, with 8 positions matching TRBD1. The length of the CDR3 is 15 residues. Germline CDR1 reads MNHEY; CDR2 reads SMNVEV (reference sequence). The trim removed 2 bases at V and 6 bases at J, leaving 5 bases unmatched. In DNA, the CDR3 is TGTGCCAGCAGTTTACTTGGACAGGGTGATGAAAAACTGTTTTTT. This codes for CASSLLGQGDEKLFF.

Of note for this clone: The junction departs from the called germline gene at one end, perhaps through a read error. The chain has TRBV7-7 and TRBJ2-2, with unresolved D. Germline CDR1 reads SSHAT; CDR2 reads FNYEAQ (reference sequence). This CDR3 comprises 15 residues. The CDR3 loop reads CASSPRTANTGELFF. Written as DNA, the CDR3 is TGTGCTAGCAGCCCCAGGACCGCGAACACCGGGGAGCTGTTTTTT.

The chain couples TRBV19 to TRBJ2-7; D remains ambiguous. The CDR3 is made up of 13 amino acids. V lost 0 bases to trimming and J lost 1 base, with 4 bases between them. Germline lookup yields CDR1 LNHDA and CDR2 SQIVND (reference sequence). As DNA, the CDR3 is TGTGCCAGTAGTATAGATTTATCCTACGAGCAGTACTTC. Its protein product is CASSIDLSYEQYF. Combining the CDR3 with reference TRBV19 and TRBJ2-7 gives the whole variable domain DGGITQSPKYLFRKEGQNVTLSCEQNLNHDAMYWYRQDPGQGLRLIYYSQIVNDFQKGDIAEGYSVSREKKESFPLTVTSAQKNPTAFYLCASSIDLSYEQYFGPGTRLTVT.